Below, 5 T cell receptor beta chains from the same sample are listed, as sequenced in a study of blood T cell repertoires in COVID-19. The table came from immunoSEQ multiplex PCR; TCRdb's copy has only in-frame clones and leaves some out. The sample contains around 200,000 clones, 80% to 90% of which appear only once. Sample: peripheral blood. The source is a middle-aged man with active or convalescent COVID-19.

The chain employs TRBV9 and TRBJ2-4; 13 nucleotides align to TRBD2. This CDR3 comprises 15 residues. The V gene end was trimmed by 7 bases and the J gene end by 8 bases; junction bases not matched to a gene: 9. CDR1 is SGDLS, CDR2 YYNGEE, per germline. The CDR3 sequence is CASGTSGAWGDIQYF. CDR3 nucleotide sequence: TGTGCCAGCGGGACTAGCGGGGCTTGGGGGGACATTCAGTACTTC. Based on the CDR3 plus reference TRBV9 and TRBJ2-4, the full variable domain is DSGVTQTPKHLITATGQRVTLRCSPRSGDLSVYWYQQSLDQGLQFLIQYYNGEERAKGNILERFSAQQFPDLHSELNLSSLELGDSALYFCASGTSGAWGDIQYFGAGTRLSVL.

The chain recombines TRBV10-3 with TRBJ2-3, with a possible D match to TRBD1 (6 bases). V gave up 6 bases and J gave up 4 bases, with 11 bases separating them. This CDR3 comprises 13 residues. Germline V gene lookup returns CDR1 ENHRY and CDR2 SYGVKD. CDR3 bases: TGTGCCATCAGGGGACACACTGCAGATACGCAGTATTTT. Protein: CAIRGHTADTQYF.

The chain carries TRBV27 and TRBJ2-1, with D maybe TRBD2 (6 bases). The CDR3 has 14 residues. V was pared by 4 bases and J by 7 bases, with 14 bases between. Germline CDR1 is MNHEY and CDR2 is SMNVEV (reference sequence). The CDR3 reads CASSSRDSDNEQFF. The CDR3 DNA is TGTGCCAGCAGTTCCCGGGACTCCGATAATGAGCAGTTCTTC.

The chain recombines TRBV28 with TRBJ2-7, with a possible D match to TRBD1 (7 bases). Germline assignment: CDR1 MDHEN and CDR2 SYDVKM. Trimming shortened V by 4 bases and J by 2 bases, and 15 bases separated the two germline ends. The CDR3 consists of 15 residues. CDR3 bases: TGTGCCAGCAGTTGGAGGGCAGGGGGGACCTACGAGCAGTACTTC. Translated, it gives CASSWRAGGTYEQYF. The variable domain in full, completed from reference TRBV28 and TRBJ2-7, reads DVKVTQSSRYLVKRTGEKVFLECVQDMDHENMFWYRQDPGLGLRLIYFSYDVKMKEKGDIPEGYSVSREKKERFSLILESASTNQTSMYLCASSWRAGGTYEQYFGPGTRLTVT.

The CDR3 loop is CASRPTGSRSYEQYF. CDR3 coding DNA: TGTGCCAGCAGGCCCACGGGATCTCGCTCCTACGAGCAGTACTTC. This chain connects TRBV27 to TRBJ2-7, with a tentative D call TRBD2 (5 bases). V dropped 6 bases and J dropped 0 bases, with 15 bases sitting between them. In germline, CDR1 is MNHEY, CDR2 SMNVEV (reference sequence). The CDR3 runs 15 residues.